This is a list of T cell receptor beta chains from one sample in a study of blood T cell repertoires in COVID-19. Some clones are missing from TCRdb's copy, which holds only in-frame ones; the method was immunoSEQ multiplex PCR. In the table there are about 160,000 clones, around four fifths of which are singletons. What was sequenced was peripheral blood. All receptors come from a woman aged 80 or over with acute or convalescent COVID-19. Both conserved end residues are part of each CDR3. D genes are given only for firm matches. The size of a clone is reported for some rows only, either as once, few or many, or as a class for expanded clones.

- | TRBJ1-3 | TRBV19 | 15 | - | CASSPRGRSGNTIYF | TGTGCCAGTAGTCCCAGGGGACGATCTGGAAACACCATATATTTT
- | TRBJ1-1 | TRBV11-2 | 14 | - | CASSFLAVNTEAFF | TGTGCCAGCAGCTTCCTAGCCGTGAACACTGAAGCTTTCTTT
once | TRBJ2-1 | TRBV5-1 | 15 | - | CASSLSLSGYNEQFF | TGCGCCAGCAGCTTGTCCTTATCGGGATACAATGAGCAGTTCTTC
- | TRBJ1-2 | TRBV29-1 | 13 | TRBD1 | CSVVVTGVNGYTF | TGCAGCGTTGTAGTGACAGGGGTGAATGGCTACACCTTC
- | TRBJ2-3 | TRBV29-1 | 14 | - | CSVEKGFSTDTQYF | TGCAGCGTTGAAAAGGGGTTTAGCACAGATACGCAGTATTTT
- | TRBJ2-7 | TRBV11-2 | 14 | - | CASSLTGGSYEQYF | TGTGCCAGCAGCTTAACCGGGGGATCCTACGAGCAGTACTTC
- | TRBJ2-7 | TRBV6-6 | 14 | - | CASSYSMAGPEQYF | TGTGCCAGCAGTTACTCGATGGCGGGCCCCGAGCAGTACTTC
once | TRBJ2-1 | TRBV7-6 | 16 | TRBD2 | CASSLGSSGTYNEQFF | TGTGCCAGCAGCTTAGGGTCTAGCGGGACCTACAATGAGCAGTTCTTC
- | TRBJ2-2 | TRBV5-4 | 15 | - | CASSLPGAKTGELFF | TGTGCCAGCAGCCTCCCAGGGGCGAAAACCGGGGAGCTGTTTTTT
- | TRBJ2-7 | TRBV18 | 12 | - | CASSSDSQEQYF | TGTGCCAGCTCATCCGACAGCCAGGAGCAGTACTTC
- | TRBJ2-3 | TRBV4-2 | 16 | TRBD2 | CASSLMTSGTADTQYF | TGTGCCAGCAGCCTTATGACTAGCGGGACCGCAGATACGCAGTATTTT
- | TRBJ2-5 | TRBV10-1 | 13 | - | CASSFQGEETQYF | TGCGCCAGCAGTTTCCAGGGCGAGGAGACCCAGTACTTC
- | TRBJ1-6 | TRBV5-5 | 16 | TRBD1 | CASTRLPGQGHSPLHF | TGTGCCAGCACCCGACTCCCGGGACAGGGCCATTCACCCCTCCACTTT
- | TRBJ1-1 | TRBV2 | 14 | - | CASRAAPGDTEAFF | TGTGCCAGCAGAGCCGCCCCCGGGGACACTGAAGCTTTCTTT
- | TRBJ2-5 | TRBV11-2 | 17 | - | CASSYNGDDPGLDPQYF | TGTGCCAGCAGCTATAACGGAGACGACCCGGGACTCGACCCCCAGTACTTC
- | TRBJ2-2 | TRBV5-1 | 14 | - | CASSLEPFTGELFF | TGCGCCAGCAGCTTGGAGCCGTTCACCGGGGAGCTGTTTTTT
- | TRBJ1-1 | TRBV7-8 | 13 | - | CASSLDASTEAFF | TGTGCCAGCAGCTTAGACGCCAGCACTGAAGCTTTCTTT
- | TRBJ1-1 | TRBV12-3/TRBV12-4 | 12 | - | CASSLRETEAFF | TGTGCCAGCAGTTTGAGGGAAACTGAAGCTTTCTTT
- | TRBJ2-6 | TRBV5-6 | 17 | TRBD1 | CASSLDRGSPGANVLTF | TGTGCCAGCAGCTTGGACAGGGGGAGCCCTGGGGCCAACGTCCTGACTTTC
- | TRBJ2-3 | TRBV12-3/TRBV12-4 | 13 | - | CASSLDSTDTQYF | TGTGCCAGCAGTTTAGATTCTACAGATACGCAGTATTTT
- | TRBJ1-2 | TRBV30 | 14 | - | CAWSVSGLSYGYTF | TGTGCCTGGAGTGTATCAGGGCTGAGCTATGGCTACACCTTC
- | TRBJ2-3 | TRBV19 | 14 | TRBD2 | CASSTAGVPDTQYF | TGTGCCAGTTCGACAGCGGGAGTGCCAGATACGCAGTATTTT
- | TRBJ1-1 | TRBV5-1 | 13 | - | CASSSYSATEAFF | TGCGCCAGCAGCTCATACAGTGCCACTGAAGCTTTCTTT
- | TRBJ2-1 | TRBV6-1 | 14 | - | CASSEELESHEQFF | TGTGCCAGCAGTGAAGAACTAGAATCACATGAGCAGTTCTTC
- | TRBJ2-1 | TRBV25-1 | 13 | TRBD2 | CASSVQTSSEQFF | TGTGCCAGCAGTGTTCAGACTAGCAGTGAGCAGTTCTTC
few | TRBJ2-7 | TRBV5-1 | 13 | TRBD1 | CASSLGQGVEQYF | TGCGCCAGCAGCTTGGGACAGGGGGTCGAGCAGTACTTC
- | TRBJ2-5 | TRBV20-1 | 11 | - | CSAIPQETQYF | TGCAGTGCTATTCCACAAGAGACCCAGTACTTC
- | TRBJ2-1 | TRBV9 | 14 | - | CASSVGGFPNEQFF | TGTGCCAGCAGCGTGGGGGGTTTTCCCAATGAGCAGTTCTTC